The rows below give T cell receptor beta chains drawn from one sample of a study of siplizumab effects on memory and regulatory T cells. TCRdb keeps only in-frame clones here, not all; method: immunoSEQ multiplex PCR. The sample shows about 100,000 clones, around 90% of them seen only once. Sample: non-Treg CD4+ T cells sorted from blood. The origin of the receptors is a human donor in good health. Each CDR3 is given with its conserved first and last residue.

CDR3 length,J gene,V gene,CDR3 protein
16,TRBJ2-1,TRBV21-1,CASSKGLARNYNEQFF
14,TRBJ1-2,TRBV9,CASSVGRGYYGYTF
15,TRBJ1-4,TRBV18,CASSPYRATNEKLFF
13,TRBJ2-5,TRBV5-1,CASNPQNQETQYF
13,TRBJ2-3,TRBV6-5,CASGGTSLSTQYF
14,TRBJ2-7,TRBV7-9,CASRRQGSSYEQYF
14,TRBJ1-1,TRBV7-9,CASSLGGGATEAFF
18,TRBJ2-2,TRBV7-3,CASSLTLSGAANTGELFF
14,TRBJ2-3,TRBV2,CATQGLTSTDTQYF
15,TRBJ2-2,TRBV5-5,CASSLLWGHTGELFF
16,TRBJ2-5,TRBV4-1,CASRHSGRGWQETQYF
16,TRBJ1-5,TRBV4-1,CASSQDSYRSNQPQHF
15,TRBJ1-4,TRBV9,CASSVGGFGNEKLFF
15,TRBJ2-7,TRBV11-3,CASSLDHPPRGEQYF
18,TRBJ2-1,TRBV28,CVTFSLGGRAPPYNEQFF
14,TRBJ2-5,TRBV29-1,CSVEWMWIQETQYF
14,TRBJ2-2,TRBV6-5,CAEGTAVSTGELFF
14,TRBJ2-1,TRBV9,CASSVGFAYNEQFF
15,TRBJ2-6,TRBV5-1,CASSLGGTGANVLTF
17,TRBJ2-1,TRBV15,CATSRTPRPGVFNEQFF
15,TRBJ1-4,TRBV19,CASSANRVNGEKLFF
15,TRBJ2-7,TRBV5-1,CASSSEDKVIYEQYF
15,TRBJ2-3,TRBV5-5,CASSLAGGGTDTQYF